These 30 T cell receptor beta chains share one sample of origin, sequenced in a study of T-cell memory formation after mild COVID-19. TCRdb reprocessed the 5' RACE reads via MiXCR and lists one record per CDR3 protein. The sample has approximately 230,000 distinct CDR3 sequences; approximately 16% are singletons. The specimen sequenced was PBMCs or a T cell subset sorted from them (not recorded which). All receptors come from a man younger than 35 who had mild COVID-19 (a few samples of this study predate the infection). Cell type and time point are not known.

CDR3 sequence reads: CASSLDRDYEQYF. CDR3 coding DNA: TGCGCCAGCAGCTTGGACAGGGATTACGAGCAGTACTTC. V gene TRBV5-1 combines with J gene TRBJ2-7, with a possible D match to TRBD1 (6 bases). The CDR3 is made up of 13 amino acids. V lost 0 bases, J lost 4 bases, and 8 bases lay in between. CDR1 is SGHRS and CDR2 is YFSETQ in the germline V gene.

This clonotype was detected only a few times. The chain links TRBV20-1 to TRBJ1-5; a weak D match, TRBD1 (5 bases). V gave up 1 base and J gave up 7 bases, with 17 bases separating them. This CDR3 comprises 15 residues. In germline, CDR1 is DFQATT, CDR2 SNEGSKA (reference sequence). The CDR3 DNA follows: TGCAGTGCTAGAGGCCTCGGGGCTGAAAGGCAGCCCCAGCATTTT. It yields the protein CSARGLGAERQPQHF.

This clonotype was seen only a few times. The J gene is TRBJ2-1, the V gene TRBV7-3; 10 bases map to TRBD2. CDR1 is SGHTA, CDR2 FQGTGA, per germline. J lost 7 bases, V lost 3 bases, and 9 bases had no gene match. The CDR3 extends over 16 amino acids. The CDR3 region is CASSLAGAGGQNEQFF. In DNA, the CDR3 is TGTGCCAGCAGCTTGGCGGGAGCGGGGGGGCAGAATGAGCAGTTCTTC.

The V call is TRBV9, the J call TRBJ2-3, with 8 nucleotides matching TRBD2. J was trimmed by 0 bases and V by 4 bases; bases with no gene match: 13. The CDR3 consists of 18 residues. The germline gives CDR1 SGDLS, CDR2 YYNGEE. CDR3 nucleotides: TGTGCCAGCAGCAAGACCCCCGGGACTAGGGGTAGCACAGATACGCAGTATTTT. Its protein product is CASSKTPGTRGSTDTQYF.

The V and J genes are TRBV18 and TRBJ2-1, with 9 bases fitting TRBD2. V shed 1 base and J 6 bases; nucleotides not matched to a gene: 7. Germline V lookup: CDR1 KGHSH, CDR2 LQKENI. The CDR3 has 16 residues. This CDR3 reads CASSPRRRGGINEQFF. In nucleotides, the CDR3 is TGTGCCAGCTCACCACGACGGCGGGGGGGCATCAATGAGCAGTTCTTC.

V gene TRBV5-1 combines with J gene TRBJ1-1; D gene ambiguous. The CDR3 length is 13 residues. Germline assignment: CDR1 SGHRS and CDR2 YFSETQ. Trimming took 5 bases from V and 3 from J, leaving 11 bases between them. Written as DNA, the CDR3 is TGCGCCAGCAGACTTGGGTGGGACACTGAAGCTTTCTTT. Translated: CASRLGWDTEAFF.

This clonotype showed up just a few times. The chain combines TRBV5-4 with TRBJ2-3; 9 bases agree with TRBD2. The CDR3 contains 17 residues. The germline gives CDR1 SGHNT, CDR2 YYREEE (reference sequence). Losses at the gene ends were 0 bases for V and 0 bases for J; bases not matched to a gene: 5. CDR3 residues: CASSLGASGASTDTQYF. For the CDR3, the DNA is TGTGCCAGCAGCTTGGGGGCTAGCGGGGCTAGCACAGATACGCAGTATTTT.

This clonotype was counted many times. This CDR3 is CASSFSEYQETQYF. CDR3 nucleotides: TGTGCCAGCAGTTTCAGCGAGTACCAAGAGACCCAGTACTTC. This chain joins TRBV12-3 or TRBV12-4 and TRBJ2-5; D gene ambiguous. The CDR3 is 14 residues long. V lost 3 bases and J lost 0, with 8 bases in between.

This clonotype was detected only a few times. J is TRBJ2-2 and V is TRBV28; D call uncertain. In germline, CDR1 is MDHEN, CDR2 SYDVKM. The CDR3 extends over 20 amino acids. V shed 1 base and J shed 1 base, with 22 bases lying between them. The CDR3 coding sequence is TGTGCCAGCAGTTTATTGGGCCGGCAGTCCAGCGTCGGGAACACCGGGGAGCTGTTTTTT. This sequence encodes CASSLLGRQSSVGNTGELFF.

The gene calls are TRBV5-5 and TRBJ2-3, with TRBD2 matching 8 bases. The CDR3 sequence is 17 residues long. V dropped 8 bases and J dropped 0; count of bases not matched to a gene: 14. Germline V CDR1 and CDR2: SGHKS, YYEKEE (reference sequence). The CDR3 sequence is CASSFREGHPSTDTQYF. CDR3 in DNA: TGTGCCAGTAGTTTTCGGGAGGGACACCCGAGCACAGATACGCAGTATTTT.

Here the CDR3 reads CASLRGGEQETQYF. CDR3 nucleotide sequence: TGTGCCAGCCTTCGCGGGGGTGAGCAAGAGACCCAGTACTTC. This chain uses TRBV7-9 with TRBJ2-5; 7 nucleotides match TRBD2. The length of the CDR3 is 14 residues. CDR1 and CDR2 from the germline V gene are SEHNR and FQNEAQ (reference sequence). Trimming at V came to 8 bases and at J to 2 bases, leaving 8 bases not matched to a gene.

In this sample, this clonotype turned up a few times. V gene TRBV5-1 combines with J gene TRBJ2-3; no reliable D call. V dropped 5 bases and J dropped 4 bases, with 5 bases sitting between them. This CDR3 spans 11 amino acids. CDR1 and CDR2 (germline): SGHRS, YFSETQ. The CDR3 is CASRISDTQYF. The CDR3 DNA reads as TGCGCCAGCAGAATATCAGATACGCAGTATTTT.

This clonotype was seen only a few times. The rearrangement joins TRBV7-8 to TRBJ2-1; no firm D call. The CDR3 consists of 14 residues. V was cut by 5 bases and J by 7 bases, with 15 bases left in between. Germline assignment: CDR1 SGHVS and CDR2 FQNEAQ. CDR3 sequence: CASSLRRETNEQFF. CDR3 DNA: TGTGCCAGCAGCCTCCGAAGGGAAACAAATGAGCAGTTCTTC.

This chain uses TRBV3-1 with TRBJ1-1, with TRBD1 matching 7 bases. Unmatched junction bases numbered 6, after V lost 3 bases and J lost 5 bases. Germline V lookup: CDR1 LGHDT, CDR2 YNNKEL (reference sequence). The CDR3 contains 14 residues. This chain's CDR3 is CASSHRDSETEAFF. The CDR3 DNA reads TGTGCCAGCAGCCACCGGGACAGTGAGACTGAAGCTTTCTTT.

The sample holds a few counts of this clonotype. The chain carries TRBV7-9 and TRBJ2-3; D unresolved. The CDR3 spans 12 residues. The germline V gene has CDR1 SEHNR and CDR2 FQNEAQ (reference sequence). Trimming stripped 4 bases from V and 2 bases from J, with 4 bases between. The CDR3 reads CASSSFTDTQYF. The CDR3 DNA follows: TGTGCCAGCAGCTCTTTCACAGATACGCAGTATTTT.

This clonotype was observed a few times. V usage is TRBV7-2 and J usage is TRBJ1-2; tentative D call: TRBD1 (5 bases). CDR3 size: 13 residues. V was shortened by 1 base and J by 7 bases, with 10 bases between the two germline ends. Germline CDR1 is SGHTA and CDR2 is FQGNSA. The CDR3 DNA sequence: TGTGCCAGCAGCTTAGTGGGGGATGGTGGCTACACCTTC. Translating gives CASSLVGDGGYTF.

This clonotype occurred a few times. The chain is built from TRBV5-1 and TRBJ2-3; D unresolved. This CDR3 is built from 13 residues. The germline gives CDR1 SGHRS, CDR2 YFSETQ. The V gene lost 5 bases and the J gene lost 1 base, with 8 bases spanning the gap. The CDR3 reads CASRDPGTDTQYF. In DNA, the CDR3 is TGCGCCAGCAGGGACCCAGGCACAGATACGCAGTATTTT. Drawing the rest from reference TRBV5-1 and TRBJ2-3, the complete variable domain is KAGVTQTPRYLIKTRGQQVTLSCSPISGHRSVSWYQQTPGQGLQFLFEYFSETQRNKGNFPGRFSGRQFSNSRSEMNVSTLELGDSALYLCASRDPGTDTQYFGPGTRLTVL.

The gene calls are TRBV15 and TRBJ2-5, with no clear D. This CDR3 comprises 15 residues. Per the germline V gene, CDR1 is LNHNV and CDR2 is YYDKDF (reference sequence). Trimming removed 1 base at V and 3 bases at J, with 12 bases between. CDR3 sequence reads: CATSRGGQTEETQYF. DNA of the CDR3: TGTGCCACCAGCAGAGGTGGGCAGACCGAAGAGACCCAGTACTTC.

The genes are TRBV24-1 and TRBJ2-3; D might be TRBD1 (6 bases). Trimming removed 7 bases from V and 2 bases from J, with 18 bases in between. Germline values: CDR1 KGHDR, CDR2 SFDVKD. This CDR3 comprises 16 residues. CDR3 region: CATSSTGLWLTDTQYF. The CDR3, as DNA: TGTGCCACCAGCTCTACAGGGTTGTGGCTCACAGATACGCAGTATTTT.

This clonotype has more than one count but fewer than ten. The chain employs TRBV7-2 and TRBJ2-4, with 8 bases that match TRBD1. Trimming took 2 bases from V and 6 from J; bases not matched to a gene: 6. This CDR3 has 15 amino acids. Germline CDR1 and CDR2: SGHTA and FQGNSA. CDR3 sequence reads: CASSLRGQGGNIQYF. CDR3 in DNA: TGTGCCAGCAGCTTAAGAGGACAGGGAGGAAACATTCAGTACTTC. The full variable domain, its missing parts supplied by reference TRBV7-2 and TRBJ2-4, is GAGVSQSPSNKVTEKGKDVELRCDPISGHTALYWYRQSLGQGLEFLIYFQGNSAPDKSGLPSDRFSAERTGGSVSTLTIQRTQQEDSAVYLCASSLRGQGGNIQYFGAGTRLSVL.

This clonotype was seen repeatedly, ten times or more. This chain connects TRBV27 to TRBJ2-5; 11 nucleotides agree with TRBD2. V shed 6 bases, J shed 2 bases, and the junction held 2 bases outside the gene matches. CDR3 length: 14 amino acids. Germline CDR1 is MNHEY and CDR2 is SMNVEV (reference sequence). This CDR3 reads CASRRTSGQETQYF. Here the CDR3 DNA reads TGTGCCAGCAGAAGGACTAGCGGGCAAGAGACCCAGTACTTC.

The chain links TRBV7-2 to TRBJ1-6; weak D call: TRBD1 (5 bases). Germline V gives CDR1 SGHTA, CDR2 FQGNSA. The CDR3 has 16 amino acids. V shed 2 bases and J shed 7 bases, with 15 bases lying between them. CDR3 bases: TGTGCCAGCAGCTTAAATTACGGGACGGCAAATTCACCCCTCCACTTT. Residues: CASSLNYGTANSPLHF.

This clonotype occurred a few times. This chain joins TRBV5-5 and TRBJ2-5; D is perhaps TRBD1 or TRBD2 (5 bases each). The germline gives CDR1 SGHKS, CDR2 YYEKEE (reference sequence). V was cut by 4 bases and J by 1 base, with 14 bases left in between. The CDR3 is 15 residues long. CDR3 amino acids: CASSPGTGRQETQYF. Written as DNA, the CDR3 is TGTGCCAGCAGCCCCGGGACGGGACGCCAAGAGACCCAGTACTTC.

This clonotype was detected a few times. The chain recombines TRBV6-6 with TRBJ1-1; the D is unclear. The CDR3 contains 14 residues. Trimming removed 5 bases at V and 4 bases at J, with 14 bases between. CDR1 is MNHNY and CDR2 is SVGAGI in the germline V gene (reference sequence). The CDR3 DNA reads TGTGCCAGCAGTGGCCTCGCCGGAGGCACTGAAGCTTTCTTT. Its protein product is CASSGLAGGTEAFF.

A few counts support this clonotype. The chain employs TRBV6-5 and TRBJ2-5; a possible D gene is TRBD2 (7 bases). Germline V gene data show CDR1 as MNHEY and CDR2 as SVGAGI. Trimming shortened V by 7 bases and J by 9 bases, and 12 bases separated the two germline ends. The length of the CDR3 is 11 residues. The CDR3: CASTGGRAQYF. The CDR3, as DNA: TGTGCCAGCACCGGGGGGCGGGCCCAGTACTTC.

CDR3 sequence: CASSQDGRADTQYF. The CDR3 nucleotides read TGCGCCAGCAGCCAAGACGGGCGCGCAGATACGCAGTATTTT. This chain links TRBV4-3 with TRBJ2-3; D not certain. V shed 0 bases and J shed 4 bases, with 8 bases lying between them. There are 14 residues in the CDR3. Germline V CDR1 and CDR2: LGHNA, YSLEER.

This rearrangement joins TRBV7-8 to TRBJ1-2; D ambiguous. Trimming cost V 1 base and J 2 bases, with 8 bases left between them. This CDR3 is built from 14 residues. Germline loops: CDR1 SGHVS, CDR2 FQNEAQ. CDR3 bases: TGTGCCAGCAGCTTAGGTCGTAGGAACTATGGCTACACCTTC. Translated, it gives CASSLGRRNYGYTF.

The V gene is TRBV6-6, the J gene TRBJ1-1; D unresolved. V dropped 8 bases and J dropped 7 bases, with 17 bases sitting between them. The CDR3 sequence is 13 residues long. CDR1 and CDR2 (germline): MNHNY, SVGAGI (reference sequence). Written as DNA, the CDR3 is TGTGCCAGCCGGTCGTGGGAGGCCAGTGAAGCTTTCTTT. It codes for CASRSWEASEAFF.

This clonotype was recorded a few times. The V and J genes are TRBV29-1 and TRBJ2-5, with 16 bases that match TRBD2. The CDR3 runs 16 residues. Germline V CDR1 and CDR2: SQVTM, ANQGSEA. Trimming cost V 7 bases and J 7 bases; bases outside gene matches: 12. CDR3 loop: CSAPGLAGGGAGTQYF. The CDR3 nucleotides read TGCAGCGCACCGGGACTAGCGGGGGGGGGCGCCGGGACCCAGTACTTC.

This sequence joins TRBV7-2 and TRBJ1-1; no definite D call. The V gene's germline CDR1 is SGHTA and CDR2 FQGNSA. The CDR3 contains 15 residues. Trimming removed 5 bases from V and 2 bases from J, with 15 bases in between. CDR3 region: CASSAHVGPNTEAFF. The CDR3, as DNA: TGTGCCAGCAGCGCCCATGTAGGACCAAACACTGAAGCTTTCTTT. Looking up the rest from reference TRBV7-2 and TRBJ1-1 gives the full variable domain: GAGVSQSPSNKVTEKGKDVELRCDPISGHTALYWYRQSLGQGLEFLIYFQGNSAPDKSGLPSDRFSAERTGGSVSTLTIQRTQQEDSAVYLCASSAHVGPNTEAFFGQGTRLTVV.